The 28 T cell receptor beta chains below all came from one sample that was sequenced in a study of T cells and Merkel cell carcinoma outcomes. Assay used: immunoSEQ multiplex PCR; TCRdb lists only in-frame clones, some missing. The table shows 9,000 or so clones, with 80% to 90% occurring only once. The specimen was tumor tissue from Merkel cell carcinoma. The receptors shown here come from a human donor with Merkel cell carcinoma.

The chain couples TRBV7-9 to TRBJ2-4, with D possibly matching TRBD1 (5 bases). CDR3 length: 14 amino acids. V dropped 5 bases and J dropped 1 base, with 9 bases sitting between them. The germline gives CDR1 SEHNR, CDR2 FQNEAQ (reference sequence). The CDR3 reads CASSPNRAKNIQYF. The CDR3 DNA reads TGTGCCAGCAGCCCGAACAGGGCCAAAAACATTCAGTACTTC.

This clone was counted between two and nine times. The gene calls are TRBV28 and TRBJ2-1; D might be TRBD2 (7 bases). Germline lookup yields CDR1 MDHEN and CDR2 SYDVKM. The V end was cut by 1 base, the J end by 4 bases, with 14 bases between. The CDR3 is made up of 16 amino acids. CDR3 protein: CASSLLDGGRYNEQFF. CDR3 DNA sequence: TGTGCCAGCAGTTTATTAGACGGGGGGCGTTACAATGAGCAGTTCTTC.

CDR3 residues: CASSPSSYEQYF. The CDR3 DNA follows: TGTGCCAGCAGCCCTAGCTCCTACGAGCAGTACTTC. This chain links TRBV7-2 with TRBJ2-7, with no clear D. V dropped 5 bases and J dropped 0 bases, with 5 bases sitting between them. The CDR3 is 12 amino acids. CDR1 and CDR2 (germline): SGHTA, FQGNSA. The full variable domain, its missing parts supplied by reference TRBV7-2 and TRBJ2-7, is GAGVSQSPSNKVTEKGKDVELRCDPISGHTALYWYRQSLGQGLEFLIYFQGNSAPDKSGLPSDRFSAERTGGSVSTLTIQRTQQEDSAVYLCASSPSSYEQYFGPGTRLTVT.

V usage is TRBV5-4 and J usage is TRBJ2-2, with 9 positions matching TRBD1. J was trimmed by 2 bases and V by 4 bases; bases with no gene match: 3. The CDR3 is 15 residues long. Germline-derived CDR1 and CDR2 are SGHNT and YYREEE (reference sequence). DNA of the CDR3: TGTGCCAGCAGCACACAGGGGGCTAACACCGGGGAGCTGTTTTTT. This codes for CASSTQGANTGELFF.

In its sample, this clone was seen a few times. The chain couples TRBV9 to TRBJ1-5; a weak D match, TRBD1 (5 bases). Germline loops: CDR1 SGDLS, CDR2 YYNGEE. This CDR3 region has 15 residues. Trimming shortened V by 0 bases and J by 2 bases, and 9 bases separated the two germline ends. CDR3 sequence (DNA): TGTGCCAGCAGCGTAGGTCAGGGAGGCAATCAGCCCCAGCATTTT. As protein: CASSVGQGGNQPQHF.

The J gene is TRBJ2-6, the V gene TRBV28; either TRBD1 or TRBD2 may supply D (5 bases each). Trimming took off 4 bases at V and 2 bases at J, with 15 bases between the two ends. This CDR3 spans 17 amino acids. Germline values: CDR1 MDHEN, CDR2 SYDVKM. Written as DNA, the CDR3 is TGTGCCAGCAGTTCCTTACCGCAGGGACCTGGGGCCAACGTCCTGACTTTC. This codes for CASSSLPQGPGANVLTF.

The rearrangement links TRBV14 to TRBJ2-5; D is uncertain. The CDR3 has 12 residues. Germline assignment: CDR1 SGHDN and CDR2 FVKESK. The V end lost 0 bases, the J end lost 5 bases, and 4 bases lay between the germline ends. CDR3 sequence (DNA): TGTGCCAGCAGCCAAGAACGGGAGACCCAGTACTTC. Protein product: CASSQERETQYF.

V gene TRBV6-6 combines with J gene TRBJ2-7; D uncertain. Trimming took off 7 bases at V and 0 bases at J, with 4 bases between the two ends. Germline V lookup: CDR1 MNHNY, CDR2 SVGAGI (reference sequence). The CDR3 loop spans 11 amino acids. CDR3 sequence reads: CASTHSYEQYF. CDR3 in DNA: TGTGCCAGCACCCACTCCTACGAGCAGTACTTC.

The chain employs TRBV4-1 and TRBJ1-5; D is undetermined. V dropped 0 bases and J dropped 5 bases, with 11 bases sitting between them. Germline-derived CDR1 and CDR2 are MGHRA and YSYEKL. CDR3 size: 15 residues. This chain's CDR3 is CASSQDLGGHQPQHF. CDR3 DNA sequence: TGCGCCAGCAGCCAAGATCTGGGAGGGCATCAGCCCCAGCATTTT.

V is TRBV6-5 and J is TRBJ2-7, with D maybe TRBD1 (5 bases). In germline, CDR1 is MNHEY, CDR2 SVGAGI. The CDR3 runs 13 residues. V was clipped by 2 bases and J by 9 bases, with 14 bases between them. CDR3 protein: CASSYQRQSLQYF. The CDR3 nucleotides are TGTGCCAGCAGTTACCAAAGACAGTCATTGCAGTACTTC.

This rearrangement joins TRBV6-6 to TRBJ1-4; TRBD1 aligns across 10 bases. Trimming removed 6 bases from V and 6 bases from J; junction bases left unmatched: 1. Germline values: CDR1 MNHNY, CDR2 SVGAGI (reference sequence). This CDR3 is built from 13 residues. The CDR3 is CASRDRGDEKLFF. The DNA for the CDR3 is TGTGCCAGCAGGGACAGGGGGGATGAAAAACTGTTTTTT.

The V and J genes are TRBV5-1 and TRBJ2-1; 9 bases fit TRBD1. J lost 8 bases, V lost 4 bases, and 10 bases had no gene match. This CDR3 region has 15 residues. Germline CDR1 SGHRS, CDR2 YFSETQ. Here the CDR3 DNA reads TGCGCCAGCAGCACGGGACAGGGAGCAGTGGATGAGCAGTTCTTC. This codes for CASSTGQGAVDEQFF.

The V and J genes are TRBV7-9 and TRBJ2-2; D gene uncertain. The CDR3 runs to 14 residues. Trimming took off 5 bases at V and 1 base at J, with 8 bases between the two ends. From germline, CDR1 is SEHNR and CDR2 FQNEAQ (reference sequence). The CDR3 reads CASSHPLNTGELFF. CDR3 bases: TGTGCCAGCAGCCACCCCTTGAACACCGGGGAGCTGTTTTTT.

This clone appeared a single time. V and J are TRBV7-2 and TRBJ1-4; D gene ambiguous. Germline V gene lookup returns CDR1 SGHTA and CDR2 FQGNSA. Trimming removed 4 bases from V and 4 bases from J, with 10 bases in between. There are 14 residues in the CDR3. CDR3 region: CASSSYRLNEKLFF. The CDR3 DNA reads TGTGCCAGCAGCTCCTACAGACTTAATGAAAAACTGTTTTTT.

The chain links TRBV9 to TRBJ2-7; TRBD2 matches 11 bases. After removal of 0 bases from V and 4 bases from J, the junction contained 3 bases not matched to a gene. Germline CDR1 is SGDLS and CDR2 is YYNGEE. This CDR3 contains 15 residues. The CDR3 DNA follows: TGTGCCAGCAGCGTAGGGCCTAGCGGGGGGTACGAGCAGTACTTC. It yields the protein CASSVGPSGGYEQYF. The full variable domain, with the rest looked up from reference TRBV9 and TRBJ2-7, is DSGVTQTPKHLITATGQRVTLRCSPRSGDLSVYWYQQSLDQGLQFLIQYYNGEERAKGNILERFSAQQFPDLHSELNLSSLELGDSALYFCASSVGPSGGYEQYFGPGTRLTVT.

The chain joins TRBV15 to TRBJ1-4; TRBD1 agrees at 7 bases. The germline V gene has CDR1 LNHNV and CDR2 YYDKDF (reference sequence). The trim removed 0 bases at V and 8 bases at J, leaving 21 bases unmatched. The CDR3 length is 20 residues. The CDR3 region is CATSRDPPASGTAAKEKLFF. The CDR3 DNA follows: TGTGCCACCAGCAGAGACCCTCCGGCGTCCGGGACAGCCGCGAAGGAAAAACTGTTTTTT.

The V call is TRBV5-1, the J call TRBJ1-4; no reliable D call. In germline, CDR1 is SGHRS, CDR2 YFSETQ. This CDR3 comprises 14 residues. The germline V and J ends were trimmed by 0 bases and 2 bases, with 5 bases remaining between them. CDR3 loop: CASSLGVTNEKLFF. The CDR3 DNA sequence: TGCGCCAGCAGCTTGGGGGTCACTAATGAAAAACTGTTTTTT.

The rearrangement joins TRBV9 to TRBJ2-5; 7 positions match TRBD2. Germline V gives CDR1 SGDLS, CDR2 YYNGEE. The CDR3 covers 16 residues. V lost 0 bases to trimming and J lost 7 bases; unmatched junction nucleotides: 12. The CDR3 loop reads CASSVDGRGAQRTQYF. The CDR3 DNA sequence: TGTGCCAGCAGCGTAGATGGGAGGGGAGCCCAACGGACCCAGTACTTC.

This rearrangement joins TRBV29-1 to TRBJ1-5; possible D gene TRBD1, 6 bases. CDR3 size: 13 residues. Germline lookup yields CDR1 SQVTM and CDR2 ANQGSEA. V shed 7 bases and J shed 4 bases, with 14 bases lying between them. CDR3 loop: CSASGGLNQPQHF. The CDR3 DNA reads as TGCAGCGCATCCGGGGGCTTGAATCAGCCCCAGCATTTT.

The chain has TRBV15 and TRBJ2-1; perhaps TRBD2 as D (5 bases). This CDR3 is 16 amino acids long. Germline-derived CDR1 and CDR2 are LNHNV and YYDKDF (reference sequence). The V gene lost 0 bases and the J gene lost 2 bases, with 11 bases spanning the gap. The CDR3 is CATSRDRGVTYNEQFF. The CDR3 coding sequence is TGTGCCACCAGCAGAGATCGGGGAGTCACCTACAATGAGCAGTTCTTC.

This clone appeared a single time. J is TRBJ1-1 and V is TRBV29-1; no firm D call. The germline CDR1 and CDR2 sequences are SQVTM and ANQGSEA. V lost 0 bases, J lost 11 bases, and 13 bases lay in between. This CDR3 is 12 amino acids long. The CDR3 bases are TGCAGCGTTGAAGACAGTGGAATTGGGGCTTTCTTT. This sequence encodes CSVEDSGIGAFF.

This rearrangement joins TRBV29-1 to TRBJ1-2; the D is unclear. Germline CDR1 and CDR2: SQVTM and ANQGSEA. The CDR3 runs to 12 residues. Trimming stripped 1 base from V and 4 bases from J, with 7 bases between. The CDR3 DNA reads as TGCAGCGTTGAAGCCGGCCGCTATGGCTACACCTTC. Protein product: CSVEAGRYGYTF.

The gene calls are TRBV7-2 and TRBJ2-5; no clear D gene. V was pared by 1 base and J by 1 base, with 10 bases between. Germline V CDR1 and CDR2: SGHTA, FQGNSA. The CDR3 has 15 amino acids. The chain's CDR3 is CASSLGETIQETQYF. The DNA of the CDR3 is TGTGCCAGCAGCTTAGGGGAAACGATCCAAGAGACCCAGTACTTC.

This rearrangement joins TRBV27 to TRBJ1-4, with D possibly matching TRBD1 (5 bases). The CDR3 loop spans 16 amino acids. Per the germline V gene, CDR1 is MNHEY and CDR2 is SMNVEV (reference sequence). V gave up 5 bases and J gave up 5 bases, with 18 bases separating them. For the CDR3, the DNA is TGTGCCAGCAGTATAACATCGGGACGGATAAATGAAAAACTGTTTTTT. Translating gives CASSITSGRINEKLFF.

This clone was counted a single time. V and J are TRBV5-1 and TRBJ1-6, with a possible D match to TRBD1 (6 bases). V gave up 5 bases and J gave up 0 bases, with 18 bases separating them. This CDR3 is 18 amino acids long. Germline CDR1 SGHRS, CDR2 YFSETQ. CDR3 coding DNA: TGCGCCAGCAGTCATGCGACAGGCCTGAGCTCCTATAATTCACCCCTCCACTTT. This gives the protein CASSHATGLSSYNSPLHF.

This clone was observed a few times. CDR3 sequence: CASSPQGVNTEAFF. The CDR3 DNA reads TGTGCCAGCAGCCCCCAGGGGGTGAACACTGAAGCTTTCTTT. The genes are TRBV7-9 and TRBJ1-1; TRBD1 agrees at 7 bases. The CDR3 is 14 amino acids. V trimming: 5 bases; J trimming: 0 bases; junction bases outside the gene matches: 3. Germline V gene lookup returns CDR1 SEHNR and CDR2 FQNEAQ (reference sequence).

The table lists this clone with a few counts. The rearrangement links TRBV18 to TRBJ1-1; 7 bases align to TRBD1. Germline V gives CDR1 KGHSH, CDR2 LQKENI. Unmatched junction bases numbered 11, after V lost 3 bases and J lost 1 base. The CDR3 sequence is 17 residues long. CDR3 in DNA: TGTGCCAGCTCACCTCGACCAGGACAGGCTCCGAACACTGAAGCTTTCTTT. Translating it yields CASSPRPGQAPNTEAFF.

CDR3 in DNA: TGTGCCAGCAGCTTAGACCGGGACAGGGGCTCTGGGGCCAACGTCCTGACTTTC. Translated: CASSLDRDRGSGANVLTF. The chain uses TRBV11-2 and TRBJ2-6, with TRBD1 matching 10 bases. Per germline, CDR1 SGHAT and CDR2 FQNNGV. The CDR3 is made up of 18 amino acids. The ends lost 0 bases at V and 0 bases at J; junction bases unmatched: 2.